Below are 2 T cell receptor beta chains sequenced from a single sample in a study of cytomegalovirus exposure and HLA in healthy donors. The PCR employed 60 Vbeta primers together with 13 Jbeta primers. The protocol was immunoSEQ multiplex PCR, while the TCRdb copy is restricted to in-frame clones and leaves out a portion. This table has roughly 150,000 clones, around a tenth appearing once. The sample consisted of PBMCs. The receptors were sampled from a male donor in good health and CMV-seronegative.

This chain links TRBV6-5 with TRBJ2-7; TRBD2 matches at 10 bases. The trim removed 0 bases at V and 2 bases at J, leaving 4 bases unmatched. The CDR3 loop spans 16 amino acids. The germline CDR1 and CDR2 sequences are MNHEY and SVGAGI. CDR3 sequence: CASSYSRLAGPYEQYF. Written as DNA, the CDR3 is TGTGCCAGCAGTTACTCGAGACTAGCGGGCCCCTACGAGCAGTACTTC.

In its sample, this clone was seen a few times. The gene calls are TRBV4-2 and TRBJ2-7, with TRBD2 matching over 7 bases. V shed 0 bases and J 2 bases; nucleotides not matched to a gene: 7. From germline, CDR1 is LGHNA and CDR2 YNFKEQ. This CDR3 contains 16 residues. The CDR3 region has the DNA TGTGCCAGCAGCCAAGATTTGGCTAGCGGCACCTACGAGCAGTACTTC. Translating gives CASSQDLASGTYEQYF.